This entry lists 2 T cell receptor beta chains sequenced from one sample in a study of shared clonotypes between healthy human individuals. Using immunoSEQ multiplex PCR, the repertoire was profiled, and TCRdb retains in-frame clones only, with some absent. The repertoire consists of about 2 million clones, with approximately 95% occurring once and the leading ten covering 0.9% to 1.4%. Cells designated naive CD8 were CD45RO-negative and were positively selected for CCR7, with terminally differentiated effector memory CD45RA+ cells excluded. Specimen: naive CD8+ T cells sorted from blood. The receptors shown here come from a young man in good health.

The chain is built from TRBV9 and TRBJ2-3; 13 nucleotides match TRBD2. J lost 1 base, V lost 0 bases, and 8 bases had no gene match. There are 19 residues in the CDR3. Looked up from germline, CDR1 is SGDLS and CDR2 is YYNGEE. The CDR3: CASSVEGLAGISGTDTQYF. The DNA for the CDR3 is TGTGCCAGCAGCGTAGAGGGACTAGCGGGGATTTCTGGCACAGATACGCAGTATTTT.

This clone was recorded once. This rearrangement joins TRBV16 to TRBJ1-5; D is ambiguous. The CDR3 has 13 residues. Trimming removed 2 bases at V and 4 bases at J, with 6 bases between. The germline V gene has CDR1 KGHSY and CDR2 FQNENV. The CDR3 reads CASSQLLNQPQHF. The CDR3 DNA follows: TGTGCCAGCAGCCAACTTCTGAATCAGCCCCAGCATTTT.